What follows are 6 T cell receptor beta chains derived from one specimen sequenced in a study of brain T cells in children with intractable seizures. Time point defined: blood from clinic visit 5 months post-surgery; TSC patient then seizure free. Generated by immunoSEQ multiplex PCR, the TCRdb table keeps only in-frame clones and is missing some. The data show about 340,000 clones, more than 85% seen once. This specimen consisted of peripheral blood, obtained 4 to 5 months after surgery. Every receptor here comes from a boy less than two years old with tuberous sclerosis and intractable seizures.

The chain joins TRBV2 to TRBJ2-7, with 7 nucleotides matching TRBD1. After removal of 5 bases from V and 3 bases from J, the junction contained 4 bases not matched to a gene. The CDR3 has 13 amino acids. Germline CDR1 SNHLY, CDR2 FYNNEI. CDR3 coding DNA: TGTGCCAGCAGTCGGGACAGCAACTACGAGCAGTACTTC. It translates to CASSRDSNYEQYF.

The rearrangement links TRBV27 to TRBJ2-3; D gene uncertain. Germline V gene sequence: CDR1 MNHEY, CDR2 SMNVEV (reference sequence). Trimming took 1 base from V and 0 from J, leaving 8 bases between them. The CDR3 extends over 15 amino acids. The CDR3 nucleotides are TGTGCCAGCAGTTTATACCAGGCTAGCACAGATACGCAGTATTTT. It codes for CASSLYQASTDTQYF.

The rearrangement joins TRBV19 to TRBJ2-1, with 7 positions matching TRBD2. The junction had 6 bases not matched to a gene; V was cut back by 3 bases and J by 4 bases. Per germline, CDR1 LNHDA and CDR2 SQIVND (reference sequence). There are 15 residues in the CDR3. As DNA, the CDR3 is TGTGCCAGTAGTATTTCGGCGGGAGCGTACAATGAGCAGTTCTTC. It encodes CASSISAGAYNEQFF.

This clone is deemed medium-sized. The CDR3 loop is CAISEGSSWDEQYF. The CDR3, as DNA: TGTGCCATCAGTGAAGGGAGTTCATGGGATGAGCAGTACTTC. This sequence joins TRBV10-3 and TRBJ2-7; the D gene is possibly TRBD2 (5 bases). Trimming took 3 bases from V and 7 from J, leaving 16 bases between them. CDR3 length: 14 residues. Germline CDR1 is ENHRY and CDR2 is SYGVKD.

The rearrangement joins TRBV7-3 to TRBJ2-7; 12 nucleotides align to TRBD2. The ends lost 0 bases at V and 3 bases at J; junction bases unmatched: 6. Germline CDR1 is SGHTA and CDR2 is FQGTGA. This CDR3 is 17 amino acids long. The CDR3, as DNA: TGTGCCAGCAGCTTAACGATTGAGACTAGCGGGGGCTACGAGCAGTACTTC. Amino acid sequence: CASSLTIETSGGYEQYF. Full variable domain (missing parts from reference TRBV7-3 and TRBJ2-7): GAGVSQTPSNKVTEKGKYVELRCDPISGHTALYWYRQSLGQGPEFLIYFQGTGAADDSGLPNDRFFAVRPEGSVSTLKIQRTERGDSAVYLCASSLTIETSGGYEQYFGPGTRLTVT.

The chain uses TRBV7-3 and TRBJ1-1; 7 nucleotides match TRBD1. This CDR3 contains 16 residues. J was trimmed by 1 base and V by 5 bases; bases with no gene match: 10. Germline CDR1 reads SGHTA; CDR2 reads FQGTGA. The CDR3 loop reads CASSPGQDPRNTEAFF. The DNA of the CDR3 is TGTGCCAGCAGCCCAGGACAGGATCCAAGGAACACTGAAGCTTTCTTT.